This T cell receptor (beta chain) was sequenced in a study of shared clonotypes between healthy human individuals. The study's findings and limits: Naive subsets, compared against memory subsets, generally had larger estimated richness values. It was observed that about 5% of naive CD4 clonotypes were shared across a few donors. Among donors, sharing of clonotypes was expected to be affected by sequencing depth.

The CDR3 runs to 13 residues. Germline CDR1 is SGHNT and CDR2 is YENEEA. V lost 1 base to trimming and J lost 5 bases, with 8 bases between them. Profiling relied on immunoSEQ multiplex PCR, and the TCRdb table lists in-frame clones only, not all of them. The sample consists of about 680,000 clones, around 73% of them appearing once. For this clone: Its antigen is undetermined. This may come from a read error, since a much larger clone is one base off.

This sequence was found in a woman aged 30 to 39 in good health. Specimen: memory CD4+ T cells sorted from blood. Subset of the sample: CD45RA-negative fraction. This chain connects TRBV11-3 to TRBJ2-5; TRBD2 might be the D (5 bases). CDR3 coding DNA: TGTGCCAGCAGCTTAGCGGGGTTGGAGACCCAGTACTTC. This codes for CASSLAGLETQYF.